This T cell receptor (beta chain) was obtained from a study of OX40 agonist ivuxolimab in advanced cancers. Background on the study: Enrolled patients in dose escalation had cancers that were hepatocellular carcinoma, melanoma, renal cell or head and neck cancer. Study conclusions and caveats: Expanded peripheral T cells had an undetermined antigen specificity. Dosing at 0.1 to 3.0 mg/kg was accompanied by clonal expansion of CD4+ and CD8+ blood T cells by week 6.

As to this clone: Its matching antigen is unknown.

Anyone with autoimmune disease history or systemic immunosuppression was excluded. Trimming took 6 bases from V and 2 from J; bases not matched to a gene: 5. Germline loops: CDR1 SGHTA, CDR2 FQGNSA. The CDR3 runs to 16 residues. The protocol was immunoSEQ multiplex PCR, while the TCRdb copy is restricted to in-frame clones and leaves out a portion. The top ten hold roughly 6.5% of the sample, which has more than 55,000 clones, over 60% seen once. The receptor comes from an adult with an advanced solid tumor such as melanoma, head and neck, liver or kidney cancer. The sample consisted of CD4+ or CD8+ T cells sorted from blood, taken in a trial of the OX40 agonist ivuxolimab. V and J are TRBV7-2 and TRBJ2-2; 11 bases map to TRBD2. In DNA form, the CDR3 reads TGTGCCAGCAGACGTACTAGCGGGAGTAACACCGGGGAGCTGTTTTTT. This codes for CASRRTSGSNTGELFF.